The clone carrying this T cell receptor beta chain was seen at least ten times. Antigen unknown. The record originates from a study of T cells in Graves' hyperthyroidism and ophthalmopathy. Study context: At initial diagnosis, before any treatment had begun, peripheral blood was obtained. Overall study findings and caveats: The model identified upcoming ophthalmopathy a median about six months ahead of onset.

Amplification of TCR beta CDR3 regions used RNA as the template. Researchers ran a first-round RT-PCR on the TCR CDR3 using the HTBI primer set. One entry per CDR3 protein, called by TCRdb with MiXCR from the multiplex PCR reads. In the table there are roughly 500,000 distinct CDR3 sequences, about 20% of which are singletons. Uncontrolled infection, other autoimmune disease, pregnancy and lactation each barred patients from inclusion. Using over 8.5 ml of fresh peripheral blood, PBMCs were prepared. Trimming shortened V by 6 bases and J by 0 bases, and 8 bases separated the two germline ends. This CDR3 spans 12 amino acids. CDR1 is DFQATT, CDR2 SNEGSKA, per germline (reference sequence).

The chain has TRBV20-1 and TRBJ1-1; a weak D match, TRBD1 (6 bases). The sequencing sample was made of blood. This clonotype was obtained from a woman aged 70 to 79 with Graves' ophthalmopathy. The CDR3 DNA sequence: TGCAGTGCAGGACAGCTGAACACTGAAGCTTTCTTT. This translates into CSAGQLNTEAFF.